Sequencing of this TCR beta chain was carried out in a study of cytomegalovirus exposure and HLA in healthy donors. In the PCR, 60 Vbeta and 13 Jbeta primers were used. Produced via immunoSEQ multiplex PCR; TCRdb's table is partial and in-frame only. In the table there are some 120,000 clones, 60% to 75% of which are singletons. Remarks on this clone: Its target is not known.

The CDR3 sequence is 18 residues long. V dropped 4 bases and J dropped 4; count of bases not matched to a gene: 18. Per germline, CDR1 SGHRS and CDR2 YFSETQ. Study-wide results and limits: In a later analysis, HLA-associated TCR beta chains were more clonally expanded than equally common others. TCR beta V- and J-gene trimming was later associated with a missense DCLRE1C variant. Most TCR sequences were seen very rarely across donors, but some public TCRs occurred in many.

This TCR was recovered from a woman in her 50s in good health and CMV-seropositive. Sequencing was carried out using PBMCs. The V call is TRBV5-1, the J call TRBJ2-5, with TRBD1 identical over 8 bases. CDR3 nucleotides: TGCGCCAGCAGCAAACGACAGGGGAGTTTGGGATCTGGAGAGACCCAGTACTTC. Translated, it gives CASSKRQGSLGSGETQYF. The full variable domain, in which reference TRBV5-1 and TRBJ2-5 provide the parts outside the CDR3, is KAGVTQTPRYLIKTRGQQVTLSCSPISGHRSVSWYQQTPGQGLQFLFEYFSETQRNKGNFPGRFSGRQFSNSRSEMNVSTLELGDSALYLCASSKRQGSLGSGETQYFGPGTRLLVL.